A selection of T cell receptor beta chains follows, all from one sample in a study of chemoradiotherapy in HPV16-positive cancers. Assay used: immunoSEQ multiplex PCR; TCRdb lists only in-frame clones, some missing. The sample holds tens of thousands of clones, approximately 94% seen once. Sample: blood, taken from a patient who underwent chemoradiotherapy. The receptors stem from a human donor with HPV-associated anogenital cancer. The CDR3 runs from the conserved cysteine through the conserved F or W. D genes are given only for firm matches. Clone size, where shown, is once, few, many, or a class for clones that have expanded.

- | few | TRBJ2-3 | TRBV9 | CASSAAGPTDTQYF | TGTGCCAGCAGCGCCGCGGGTCCCACAGATACGCAGTATTTT
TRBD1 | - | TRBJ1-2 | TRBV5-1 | CASSLEGTGYGYTF | TGCGCCAGCAGCTTGGAAGGGACAGGCTATGGCTACACCTTC
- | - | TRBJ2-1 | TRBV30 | CAWNSQAGLYNEQFF | TGTGCCTGGAATAGTCAGGCGGGGCTATACAATGAGCAGTTCTTC
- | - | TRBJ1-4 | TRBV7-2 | CASSLLQANNEKLFF | TGTGCCAGCAGCTTGTTACAGGCTAATAATGAAAAACTGTTTTTT
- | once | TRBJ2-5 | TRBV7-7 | CASSALDRTQETQYF | TGTGCCAGCAGCGCACTGGACCGAACCCAAGAGACCCAGTACTTC
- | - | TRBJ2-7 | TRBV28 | CASSYKTETPSYEQYF | TGTGCCAGCAGTTACAAGACAGAGACCCCCTCCTACGAGCAGTACTTC
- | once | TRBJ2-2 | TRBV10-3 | CAISAQRGADTGELFF | TGTGCCATCAGTGCGCAACGCGGCGCAGACACCGGGGAGCTGTTTTTT
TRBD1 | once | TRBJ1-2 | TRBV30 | CAWSVTGTVTGYTF | TGTGCCTGGAGTGTTACCGGGACAGTAACCGGCTACACCTTC
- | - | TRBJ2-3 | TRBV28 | CASSWGGPDTQYF | TGTGCCAGCAGTTGGGGGGGCCCAGATACGCAGTATTTT
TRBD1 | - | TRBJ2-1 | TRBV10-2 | CASSVGRDRVLF | TGCGCCAGCAGTGTTGGACGTGACAGGGTACTCTTC
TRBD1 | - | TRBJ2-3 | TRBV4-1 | CASSQGQGAADTQYF | TGCGCCAGCAGCCAAGGGCAGGGGGCCGCAGATACGCAGTATTTT